This T cell receptor (beta chain) was sequenced in a study of vaccination effects on CD4 cells after COVID-19. The germline CDR1 and CDR2 sequences are LGHDT and YNNKEL (reference sequence). The CDR3 has 12 amino acids. Trimming took off 3 bases at V and 8 bases at J, with 10 bases between the two ends. With respect to this clone: Its cognate antigen is unknown.

Antigen-specific CD4+ T cells were first expanded with viral peptide pools by the ViraFEST assay and only then sequenced. It was after approximately 11 days of culture that CD4+ T cells were isolated. Prior SARS-CoV-2 infection was absent in the vaccine recipients, as shown by negative nucleocapsid antibodies. Cultivation was performed at roughly 2 million PBMC per well with around 10 IU/ml IL-2 and 9.5 to 10 ug/ml peptides added. In the cultures, half the medium was exchanged for IL-2 medium on days 3 and 7. Produced via immunoSEQ multiplex PCR; TCRdb's table is partial and in-frame only. The table lists tens of thousands of clones, less than 80% of them singletons.

The gene calls are TRBV3-1 (or the pseudogene TRBV3-2) and TRBJ1-1; unclear D gene. This receptor was taken from a human donor who received a COVID-19 vaccine. Sequencing used CD4+ T cells from PBMCs cultured with HCoV-OC43 spike peptides, obtained before COVID-19 vaccination. Specified subset: HCoV-OC43 spike overlapping peptide pool stimulation. In nucleotides, the CDR3 is TGTGCCAGCAGCCACGGTACAGCCGAAGCTTTCTTT. This sequence encodes CASSHGTAEAFF.